This TCR beta chain stems from a study of blood T cell repertoires in COVID-19. Study-level information: Donors in the United States, Italy and Spain gave samples during acute or convalescent COVID-19. T cells, B-cell-depleted T cells, or PBMCs provided the cDNA or gDNA that served as material.

The authors' processing: Reference gene primers were amplified, and this amplification served to estimate nucleated cell counts. Measured with immunoSEQ multiplex PCR; TCRdb has only the in-frame clones, and not every one. V, J and clone size were drawn from that table, and D and trimming were deduced from the DNA. Counted here are approximately 82,000 clones, 85% to 95% occurring once; the ten biggest clones make up roughly 5.9%. Looked up from germline, CDR1 is MNHEY and CDR2 is SVGAGI. V was clipped by 8 bases and J by 7 bases, with 20 bases between them. The CDR3 is made up of 14 amino acids. The sequence came from a woman in her sixties with active COVID-19. The rearrangement links TRBV6-5 to TRBJ1-2; D might be TRBD1 (6 bases). Sequences were obtained from peripheral blood. The CDR3 here is CASGSGTRTGGYTF. The CDR3 DNA follows: TGTGCCAGCGGATCCGGGACACGGACGGGTGGCTACACCTTC.